These 13 T cell receptor beta chains were sequenced from one sample in a study of cytomegalovirus exposure and HLA in healthy donors. Primers for the PCR totalled 60 Vbeta and 13 Jbeta. Generated by immunoSEQ multiplex PCR, the TCRdb table keeps only in-frame clones and is missing some. Of under 150,000 clones listed, roughly 76% are singletons. Material: PBMCs. The receptors here all came from a woman aged 40-49 years in good health and CMV-seronegative.

The chain uses TRBV7-9 and TRBJ2-3, with TRBD1 as a possible D gene (6 bases). CDR1 and CDR2 from the germline V gene are SEHNR and FQNEAQ (reference sequence). The V end lost 1 base, the J end lost 5 bases, and 10 bases lay between the germline ends. The CDR3 runs 14 residues. DNA for the CDR3: TGTGCCAGCAGCTTAGGACAGGTAGGAGATACGCAGTATTTT. This sequence encodes CASSLGQVGDTQYF. The whole variable domain, remainder taken from reference TRBV7-9 and TRBJ2-3, is DTGVSQNPRHKITKRGQNVTFRCDPISEHNRLYWYRQTLGQGPEFLTYFQNEAQLEKSRLLSDRFSAERPKGSFSTLEIQRTEQGDSAMYLCASSLGQVGDTQYFGPGTRLTVL.

This clone was detected a few times. V gene TRBV4-1 combines with J gene TRBJ1-5, with D unresolved. V was pared by 1 base and J by 5 bases, with 6 bases between. The germline CDR1 and CDR2 sequences are MGHRA and YSYEKL. CDR3 length equals 13 residues. The CDR3 spells CASSQVIHQPQHF. For the CDR3, the DNA is TGCGCCAGCAGCCAAGTAATCCATCAGCCCCAGCATTTT.

The rearrangement links TRBV7-8 to TRBJ2-2; D not resolved. The CDR3 consists of 16 residues. Trimming cost V 1 base and J 3 bases, with 12 bases left between them. CDR1 SGHVS and CDR2 FQNEAQ come from the germline V gene. CDR3 in amino acids: CASSLVYASYTGELFF. CDR3 DNA sequence: TGTGCCAGCAGCTTAGTGTACGCGAGCTACACCGGGGAGCTGTTTTTT.

This chain uses TRBV9 with TRBJ2-2, with a weak D call TRBD1 (6 bases). The CDR3 spans 21 residues. Trimming removed 1 base from V and 1 base from J, with 26 bases in between. Germline V gene data show CDR1 as SGDLS and CDR2 as YYNGEE. The CDR3 DNA reads as TGTGCCAGCAGCGTATTGGGGGCCCCGACCCTTCCGACGAAGAACACCGGGGAGCTGTTTTTT. Its protein product is CASSVLGAPTLPTKNTGELFF.

The chain couples TRBV6-1 to TRBJ1-5; D call uncertain. V lost 1 base and J lost 2, with 9 bases in between. The germline V gene encodes CDR1 MNHNS and CDR2 SASEGT. The CDR3 extends over 15 amino acids. The CDR3 nucleotides read TGTGCCAGCAGTGAAGGGTCAACGGGCAATCAGCCCCAGCATTTT. This translates into CASSEGSTGNQPQHF.

The rearrangement links TRBV2 to TRBJ1-5, with D perhaps TRBD1 (5 bases). The CDR3 runs 17 residues. The germline CDR1 and CDR2 sequences are SNHLY and FYNNEI. V was shortened by 8 bases and J by 1 base, with 21 bases between the two germline ends. The CDR3 spells CASGARTFLRSNQPQHF. The DNA of the CDR3 is TGTGCCAGCGGGGCAAGGACCTTTTTGAGGAGCAATCAGCCCCAGCATTTT.

This clone was detected once. The genes are TRBV9 and TRBJ1-1, with 7 bases lining up with TRBD1. The V and J ends lost 3 bases and 3 bases, in that order; junction bases with no gene match: 5. This CDR3 is 14 amino acids long. Germline V CDR1 and CDR2: SGDLS, YYNGEE. DNA for the CDR3: TGTGCCAGCAGCGAGGGGGCGCCTGACACTGAAGCTTTCTTT. It specifies CASSEGAPDTEAFF.

This clone was observed once. This chain connects TRBV5-1 to TRBJ1-5; D is possibly TRBD1 (5 bases). CDR1 and CDR2 (germline): SGHRS, YFSETQ. Between the trimmed V and J ends, which lost 1 base and 0 bases, there was a span of 8 bases. There are 15 residues in the CDR3. CDR3 residues: CASSLSGASNQPQHF. CDR3 DNA sequence: TGCGCCAGCAGCTTGAGCGGGGCTAGCAATCAGCCCCAGCATTTT.

Notes on this clone: As the CDR3 is not closed by the conserved phenylalanine or tryptophan, this likely results from a read error. This sequence joins TRBV6-1 and TRBJ2-7, with D tentatively TRBD1 (5 bases). The CDR3 has 12 amino acids. In germline, CDR1 is MNHNS, CDR2 SASEGT. V lost 8 bases and J 4 bases, leaving 12 bases between the germline ends. The CDR3: CASRQGSYEQYA. CDR3 nucleotide sequence: TGTGCCAGCCGCCAGGGCTCATACGAGCAGTACGCC.

The chain employs TRBV7-9 and TRBJ2-5, with D maybe TRBD1 (5 bases). Germline V gene sequence: CDR1 SEHNR, CDR2 FQNEAQ (reference sequence). CDR3 length: 13 amino acids. The V gene lost 2 bases and the J gene lost 2 bases, with 6 bases spanning the gap. Written as DNA, the CDR3 is TGTGCCAGCAGCTTATCAGGGCAAGAGACCCAGTACTTC. This gives the protein CASSLSGQETQYF.

The chain recombines TRBV7-2 with TRBJ2-3; 9 bases line up with TRBD1. The germline V gene has CDR1 SGHTA and CDR2 FQGNSA. The CDR3 is 14 residues long. V dropped 4 bases and J dropped 5; count of bases not matched to a gene: 4. CDR3 sequence: CASSSRTGEDTQYF. The CDR3 nucleotides are TGTGCCAGCAGCTCGCGGACAGGGGAAGATACGCAGTATTTT.

The J gene is TRBJ2-3, the V gene TRBV2; a possible D gene is TRBD1 (6 bases). Trimming removed 3 bases at V and 1 base at J, with 11 bases between. The CDR3 is 15 residues long. CDR1 SNHLY and CDR2 FYNNEI come from the germline V gene. CDR3 DNA sequence: TGTGCCAGCAGTGATCAGGGGACGGGCACAGATACGCAGTATTTT. Translation gives CASSDQGTGTDTQYF.

CDR3 nucleotides: TGTGCCAGCAGCTTAGACTCTTACAATGAGCAGTTCTTC. Translated: CASSLDSYNEQFF. The V gene is TRBV7-9, the J gene TRBJ2-1; D is undetermined. Trimming removed 1 base from V and 4 bases from J, with 5 bases in between. This CDR3 spans 13 amino acids. CDR1 and CDR2 (germline): SEHNR, FQNEAQ (reference sequence).